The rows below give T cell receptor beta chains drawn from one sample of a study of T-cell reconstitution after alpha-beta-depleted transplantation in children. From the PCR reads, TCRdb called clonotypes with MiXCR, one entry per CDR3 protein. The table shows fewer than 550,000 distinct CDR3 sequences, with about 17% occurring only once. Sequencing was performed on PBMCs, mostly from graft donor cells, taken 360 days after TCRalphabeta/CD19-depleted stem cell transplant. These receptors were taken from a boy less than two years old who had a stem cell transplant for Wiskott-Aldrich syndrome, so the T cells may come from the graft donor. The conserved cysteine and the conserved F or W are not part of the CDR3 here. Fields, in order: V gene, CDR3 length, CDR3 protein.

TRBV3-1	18	ASSQEGRDTSVRSYNEQF
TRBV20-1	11	SARGAGSNEQF
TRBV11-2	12	ASSLVTEYYEQY
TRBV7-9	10	ASSLGGTGYT
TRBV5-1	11	ASSLAHPGGQF
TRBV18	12	ASSPPQGTGELF
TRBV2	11	ASSVLLAETQY
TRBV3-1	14	ASSQALDSPSYEQY
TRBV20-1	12	SAKRPQGTYEQY
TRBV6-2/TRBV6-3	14	ASSILERPNTGELF
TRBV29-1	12	SVALAGWYNEQF
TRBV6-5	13	ASSYSIGTLSEQY
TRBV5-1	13	ASCFTGSSYNEQF
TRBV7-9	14	ASSFPVGGGGYEQY
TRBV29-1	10	SVPQGNTEAF
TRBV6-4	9	ASSVDTEAF
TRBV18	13	ASSPSWEMGNEQF
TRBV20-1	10	SASRGRETQY
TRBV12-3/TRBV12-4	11	ASSPSKFGELF
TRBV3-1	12	ASSQGSAKKTQY
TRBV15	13	ATTKRGAGYNEQF
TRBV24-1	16	ATSDGRTGLIGANVLT
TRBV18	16	ASSLRGSASSGANVLT
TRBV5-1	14	ASSSLVAGRSYEQY
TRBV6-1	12	ASSRTSQTYEQY
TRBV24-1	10	ATSDFNNEQF
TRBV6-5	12	ASSYRAKYNEQF
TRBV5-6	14	ASSLVVTSNTGELF
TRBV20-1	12	SARALAFYNEQF
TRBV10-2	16	ASSELVLAGVSYNEQF
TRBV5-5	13	ASSSLGQSQETQY
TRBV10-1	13	ASSGGRQHTGELF
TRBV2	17	TSSYRGLAKSLSYNEQF
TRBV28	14	ASSRRAGGTKNIQY
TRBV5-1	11	ASSIREGYEQY
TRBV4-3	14	ASSQDRGGLTETQY